The 17 T cell receptor beta chains listed next were all sequenced from one sample in a study of vaccination and CD4 T cells after COVID-19. Their recognized antigens are unknown. Treatment reported: approximately 9-day PBMC culture with coronavirus spike peptide pools or control peptides (ViraFEST assay). Cultured CD4+ T cells had their DNA profiled by the Oncomine TCR Beta short-read assay. TCRdb independently ran MiXCR on the PCR reads; one entry per CDR3 protein. The top ten clones hold about 12% of a sample with fewer than 20,000 distinct CDR3 sequences, around 60% of them seen once. Sequenced sample: CD4+ T cells from blood, cultured in vitro. The receptors stem from a human donor who had recovered from COVID-19.

The chain combines TRBV6-1 with TRBJ2-2, with D tentatively TRBD2 (5 bases). The CDR3 has 17 residues. V was trimmed by 6 bases and J by 1 base, leaving 18 bases between them. Germline CDR1 reads MNHNS; CDR2 reads SASEGT. CDR3 residues: CASRSQPYGMNTGELFF. The CDR3, as DNA: TGTGCCAGCAGGTCCCAGCCTTACGGGATGAACACCGGGGAGCTGTTTTTT.

The V gene is TRBV2, the J gene TRBJ2-7; 8 positions match TRBD1. V gave up 6 bases and J gave up 3 bases; unmatched junction bases: 7. The CDR3 spans 14 residues. Germline V gene sequence: CDR1 SNHLY, CDR2 FYNNEI. The CDR3 loop is CASSSTTGGYEQYF. The CDR3 DNA reads as TGTGCCAGCAGCTCCACCACAGGGGGCTACGAGCAGTACTTC.

This chain uses TRBV10-2 with TRBJ1-2; TRBD1 agrees at 10 bases. The length of the CDR3 is 14 residues. The germline V gene encodes CDR1 WSHSY and CDR2 SAAADI. V lost 6 bases, J lost 5 bases, and 6 bases stayed unmatched. The CDR3 bases are TGCGCCAGCAGCCCCGGGACAGGGGTTTATGGCTACACCTTC. Translation: CASSPGTGVYGYTF.

This chain joins TRBV2 and TRBJ1-1; no clear D. This CDR3 spans 13 amino acids. In germline, CDR1 is SNHLY, CDR2 FYNNEI. V was trimmed by 5 bases and J by 2 bases, leaving 9 bases between them. For the CDR3, the DNA is TGTGCCAGCAGTACCGCGGGAAACACTGAAGCTTTCTTT. It translates to CASSTAGNTEAFF.

The chain combines TRBV11-3 with TRBJ1-2; 7 bases line up with TRBD1. V shed 5 bases, J shed 3 bases, and the junction held 3 bases outside the gene matches. Germline assignment: CDR1 SGHNT and CDR2 YENEEA. This CDR3 is 13 amino acids long. CDR3 residues: CASSPGTDYGYTF. As DNA, the CDR3 is TGTGCCAGCAGCCCCGGGACAGACTATGGCTACACCTTC. The variable domain in full, with the rest retrieved from reference TRBV11-3 and TRBJ1-2, is EAGVVQSPRYKIIEKKQPVAFWCNPISGHNTLYWYLQNLGQGPELLIRYENEEAVDDSQLPKDRFSAERLKGVDSTLKIQPAELGDSAVYLCASSPGTDYGYTFGSGTRLTVV.

This chain connects TRBV30 to TRBJ2-7, with D perhaps matching TRBD1 (6 bases). The CDR3 loop spans 14 amino acids. V gave up 0 bases and J gave up 1 base, with 10 bases separating them. Looked up from germline, CDR1 is GTSNPN and CDR2 is SVGIG (reference sequence). The CDR3 DNA sequence: TGTGCCTGGAGTGTATCGGACAGATCCTACGAGCAGTACTTC. It translates to CAWSVSDRSYEQYF.

This clonotype was recorded once. The chain links TRBV20-1 to TRBJ2-2; 7 nucleotides agree with TRBD2. This CDR3 comprises 12 residues. V lost 6 bases, J lost 6 bases, and 4 bases stayed unmatched. Germline assignment: CDR1 DFQATT and CDR2 SNEGSKA (reference sequence). CDR3 nucleotides: TGCAGTGCCGGACTAGGGGCCGGGGAGCTGTTTTTT. Its protein is CSAGLGAGELFF.

This clonotype was seen more than once but under ten times. V gene TRBV30 combines with J gene TRBJ2-3; possible D gene TRBD2, 7 bases. Trimming took off 0 bases at V and 5 bases at J, with 15 bases between the two ends. The CDR3 contains 15 residues. The germline CDR1 and CDR2 sequences are GTSNPN and SVGIG (reference sequence). CDR3 sequence reads: CAWSVMSGGVDTQYF. Written as DNA, the CDR3 is TGTGCCTGGAGTGTGATGTCGGGGGGCGTAGATACGCAGTATTTT. Complete variable domain (other parts from reference TRBV30 and TRBJ2-3): SQTIHQWPATLVQPVGSPLSLECTVEGTSNPNLYWYRQAAGRGLQLLFYSVGIGQISSEVPQNLSASRPQDRQFILSSKKLLLSDSGFYLCAWSVMSGGVDTQYFGPGTRLTVL.

V is TRBV7-9 and J is TRBJ2-2; D is possibly TRBD1 (6 bases). CDR3 length equals 14 residues. Deletions cut 6 bases from V and 1 base from J, with 9 bases between. Germline CDR1 reads SEHNR; CDR2 reads FQNEAQ (reference sequence). The CDR3 reads CASRSDRNTGELFF. The CDR3 bases are TGTGCCAGCAGGTCGGACAGGAACACCGGGGAGCTGTTTTTT.

V gene TRBV6-2 or TRBV6-3 combines with J gene TRBJ2-2; no clear D gene. Between the trimmed V and J ends, which lost 0 bases and 5 bases, there was a span of 4 bases. The germline gives CDR1 MNHEY, CDR2 SVGEGT. The CDR3 sequence is 13 residues long. As DNA, the CDR3 is TGTGCCAGCAGTTACTCGGGGACCGGGGAGCTGTTTTTT. Its protein product is CASSYSGTGELFF.

The rearrangement links TRBV7-2 to TRBJ2-5; TRBD2 agrees at 13 bases. CDR1 is SGHTA and CDR2 is FQGNSA in the germline V gene. CDR3 size: 17 residues. V was clipped by 1 base and J by 5 bases; unmatched bases: 7. The CDR3 DNA sequence: TGTGCCAGCAGCTTAGTCGGACTAGCGGGGGTGGATGAGACCCAGTACTTC. This gives the protein CASSLVGLAGVDETQYF.

V usage is TRBV2 and J usage is TRBJ1-6; the match to TRBD1 covers 9 bases. The CDR3 spans 13 residues. J gave up 13 bases and V 5 bases, and 6 bases lay outside the gene matches. Germline CDR1 is SNHLY and CDR2 is FYNNEI. This CDR3 reads CASSSTGGVPLHF. The CDR3 bases are TGTGCCAGCAGTTCGACAGGGGGTGTGCCCCTCCACTTT.

A few counts support this clonotype. V is TRBV6-1 and J is TRBJ1-2; 11 bases agree with TRBD1. The V segment lost 5 bases and the J segment 4 bases; nucleotides outside the gene matches: 9. The CDR3 loop spans 16 amino acids. Germline values: CDR1 MNHNS, CDR2 SASEGT. CDR3 protein: CASSPRGGTGGYGYTF. The CDR3 DNA reads as TGTGCCAGCAGTCCTCGCGGGGGGACAGGGGGCTATGGCTACACCTTC.

This clonotype showed up just once. The chain couples TRBV6-1 to TRBJ2-3; 9 bases align to TRBD2. Germline CDR1 is MNHNS and CDR2 is SASEGT. The CDR3 loop spans 16 amino acids. V lost 3 bases, J lost 5 bases, and 9 bases stayed unmatched. The CDR3 loop is CASSELGGRAGDTQYF. CDR3 coding DNA: TGTGCCAGCAGTGAGTTAGGCGGGAGGGCCGGAGATACGCAGTATTTT.

This chain's CDR3 is CASSEARSGGNEQFF. Here the CDR3 DNA reads TGTGCCAGCAGTGAAGCGCGGTCAGGGGGAAATGAGCAGTTCTTC. This rearrangement joins TRBV6-1 to TRBJ2-1; TRBD1 matches at 7 bases. The J segment lost 7 bases and the V segment lost 0 bases, leaving 6 bases of the junction unmatched. The CDR3 length is 15 residues. Germline values: CDR1 MNHNS, CDR2 SASEGT.

V usage is TRBV7-2 and J usage is TRBJ1-2; 8 bases agree with TRBD1. Germline V gives CDR1 SGHTA, CDR2 FQGNSA. With V trimmed by 4 bases and J by 5 bases, 6 bases remained unmatched. The CDR3 is 14 residues long. The CDR3 spells CASSSYRGIYGYTF. The CDR3 DNA reads as TGTGCCAGCAGCTCGTACAGGGGGATTTATGGCTACACCTTC.

The rearrangement links TRBV10-3 to TRBJ1-5, with D perhaps TRBD1 (5 bases). Germline CDR1 and CDR2: ENHRY and SYGVKD. With 5 bases removed from V and 0 bases from J, the gap between germline ends came to 8 bases. The length of the CDR3 is 14 residues. This CDR3 is CAISSGYSNQPQHF. Here the CDR3 DNA reads TGTGCCATCAGTTCAGGGTATAGCAATCAGCCCCAGCATTTT.